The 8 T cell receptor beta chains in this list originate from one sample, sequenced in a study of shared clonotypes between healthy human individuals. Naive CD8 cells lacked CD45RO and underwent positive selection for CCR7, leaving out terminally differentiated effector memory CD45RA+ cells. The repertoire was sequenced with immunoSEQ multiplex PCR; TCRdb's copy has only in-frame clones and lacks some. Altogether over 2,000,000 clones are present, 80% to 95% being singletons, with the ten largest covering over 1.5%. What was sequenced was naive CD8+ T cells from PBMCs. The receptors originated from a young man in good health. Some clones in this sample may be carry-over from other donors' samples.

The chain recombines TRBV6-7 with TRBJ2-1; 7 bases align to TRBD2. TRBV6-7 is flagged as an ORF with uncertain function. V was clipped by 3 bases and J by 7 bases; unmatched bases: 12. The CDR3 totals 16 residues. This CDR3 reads CASSYNRGSGPNEQFF. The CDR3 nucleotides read TGTGCCAGCAGTTATAATCGCGGGAGTGGCCCTAATGAGCAGTTCTTC.

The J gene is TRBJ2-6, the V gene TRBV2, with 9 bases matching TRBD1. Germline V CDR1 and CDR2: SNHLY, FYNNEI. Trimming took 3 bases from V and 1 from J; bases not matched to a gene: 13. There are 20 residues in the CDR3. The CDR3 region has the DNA TGTGCCAGCAGTGAGCCTACACGTAGGGACAGGGCTTCTGGGGCCAACGTCCTGACTTTC. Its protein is CASSEPTRRDRASGANVLTF.

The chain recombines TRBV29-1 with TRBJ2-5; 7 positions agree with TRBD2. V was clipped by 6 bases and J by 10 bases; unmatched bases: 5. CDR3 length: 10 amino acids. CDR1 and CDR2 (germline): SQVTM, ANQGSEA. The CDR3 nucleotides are TGCAGCGTGGACCGGGAGGTCCAGTACTTC. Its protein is CSVDREVQYF.

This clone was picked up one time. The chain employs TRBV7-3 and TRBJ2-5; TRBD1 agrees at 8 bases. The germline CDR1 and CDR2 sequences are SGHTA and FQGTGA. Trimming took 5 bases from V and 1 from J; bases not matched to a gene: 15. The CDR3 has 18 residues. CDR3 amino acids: CASSPGQAGGGSQETQYF. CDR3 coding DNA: TGTGCCAGCAGCCCGGGACAGGCCGGGGGCGGGTCCCAAGAGACCCAGTACTTC.

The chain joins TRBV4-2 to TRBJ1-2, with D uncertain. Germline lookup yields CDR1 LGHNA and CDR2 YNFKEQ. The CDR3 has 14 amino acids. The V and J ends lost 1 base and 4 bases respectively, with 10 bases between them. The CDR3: CASSQVGNTYGYTF. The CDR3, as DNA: TGTGCCAGCAGCCAAGTAGGGAACACCTATGGCTACACCTTC.

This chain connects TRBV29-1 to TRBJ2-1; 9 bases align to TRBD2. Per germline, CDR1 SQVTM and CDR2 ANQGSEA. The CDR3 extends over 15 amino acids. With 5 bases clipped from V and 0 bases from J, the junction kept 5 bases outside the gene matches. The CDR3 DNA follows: TGCAGCGTTCTAGCGGGAACGAGCTCCTACAATGAGCAGTTCTTC. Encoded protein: CSVLAGTSSYNEQFF.

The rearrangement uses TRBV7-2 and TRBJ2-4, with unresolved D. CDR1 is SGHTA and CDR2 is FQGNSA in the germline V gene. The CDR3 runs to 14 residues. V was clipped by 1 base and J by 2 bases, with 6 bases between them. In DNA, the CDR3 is TGTGCCAGCAGCTTAGATCCTTCCAAAAACATTCAGTACTTC. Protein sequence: CASSLDPSKNIQYF.

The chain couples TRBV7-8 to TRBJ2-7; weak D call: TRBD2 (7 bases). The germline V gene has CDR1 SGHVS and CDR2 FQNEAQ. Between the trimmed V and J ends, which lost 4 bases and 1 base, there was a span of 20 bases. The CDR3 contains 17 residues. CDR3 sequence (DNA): TGTGCCAGCAGCTCCGACTTGGTAGGGGGGGAATCCTACGAGCAGTACTTC. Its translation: CASSSDLVGGESYEQYF.